Sequencing of this TCR beta chain was carried out in a study of blood T cell repertoires in COVID-19. For the study at large: Samples representing acute and convalescent COVID-19 were sourced from the United States, Italy and Spain. PBMCs, B-cell-depleted T cells, or T cells were the source of the cDNA or gDNA that made up the material.

As processed by the authors: By means of reference gene primer amplification, nucleated cell counts were estimated. TCRdb's table, derived via immunoSEQ multiplex PCR, lists solely in-frame clones and lacks some. Clone size and V and J calls were adopted from that table, with D and trimming inferred from the DNA. The table includes 45,000 to 50,000 clones, 70% to 90% detected once. CDR3 length equals 14 residues. The ends lost 7 bases at V and 4 bases at J; junction bases unmatched: 9. The germline CDR1 and CDR2 sequences are LNHDA and SQIVND (reference sequence). Material for sequencing was peripheral blood. The rearrangement joins TRBV19 to TRBJ2-7; 8 bases are a match to TRBD1. This clonotype originated in a woman aged 60 to 75 with acute or convalescent COVID-19. For the CDR3, the DNA is TGTGCCAGTAAGAAGGGGACAGGTGGGTACGAGCAGTACTTC. This gives the protein CASKKGTGGYEQYF.